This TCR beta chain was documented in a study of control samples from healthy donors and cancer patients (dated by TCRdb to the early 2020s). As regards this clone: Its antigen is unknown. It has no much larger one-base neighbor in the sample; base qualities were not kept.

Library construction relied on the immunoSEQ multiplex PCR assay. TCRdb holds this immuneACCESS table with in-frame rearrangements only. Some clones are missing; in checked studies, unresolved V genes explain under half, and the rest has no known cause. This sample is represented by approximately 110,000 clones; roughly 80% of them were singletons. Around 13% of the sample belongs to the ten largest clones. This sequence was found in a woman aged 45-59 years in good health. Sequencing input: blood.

Read as DNA, the sequence is TGTGCCAGCAGTTACTTCGTCTTAACCGGGGAGCTGTTTTTT. This codes for CASSYFVLTGELFF. This receptor chain uses TRBV6-5 and TRBJ2-2, with the D gene call left open. Spanning cysteine to phenylalanine, the CDR3 consists of 14 amino acids. The sequence is cut down to CDR3 DNA, 42 bases in frame from base 1. Via the germline V gene, CDR1 is MNHEY and CDR2 SVGAGI. V is clipped by 1 base and J by 5 bases, and the sequence between their germline boundaries is 8 bases long.